This T cell receptor beta chain was profiled in a study of blood T cell repertoires in COVID-19. The assay was immunoSEQ multiplex PCR, and TCRdb's table has in-frame clones only and misses some. The sample records about 160,000 clones, roughly four fifths being singletons. This CDR3 is 14 amino acids long. The germline V gene has CDR1 MNHNY and CDR2 SVGAGI (reference sequence). Trimming removed 2 bases from V and 5 bases from J; junction bases left unmatched: 4. The gene calls are TRBV6-6 and TRBJ2-7; 9 bases align to TRBD1. The TCR originated in a human donor in a cohort sampled during active COVID-19. The material sequenced was peripheral blood. The CDR3 protein is CASSYRDRVHEQYF. The CDR3 DNA sequence: TGTGCCAGCAGTTACCGGGACAGGGTCCACGAGCAGTACTTC.